This entry is about one TCR beta chain. Its target is not known. This sample is drawn from a study of T cell responses to AZD1222 COVID-19 vaccine. Study-wide results and caveats: Only a handful of AZD1222 recipients, five to seven in all, had baseline seropositivity. The span of vaccine-associated CD4 TCRs extended across spike, with dominance at 160-218 and 743-854.

Germline CDR1 is SEHNR and CDR2 is FQNEAQ (reference sequence). V was clipped by 1 base and J by 7 bases, with 10 bases between them. The length of the CDR3 is 14 residues. Sequencing was performed with immunoSEQ multiplex PCR; in TCRdb, only in-frame clones are kept and a portion is missing. This table has under 150,000 clones, roughly 90% appearing once. This chain joins TRBV7-9 and TRBJ1-4; D call uncertain. The sequenced sample was peripheral blood, obtained on day 0 of AZD1222 vaccination. The source of this sequence is an adult in good health. CDR3 loop: CASSLGSDGEKLFF. CDR3 coding DNA: TGTGCCAGCAGCTTAGGGTCCGACGGTGAAAAACTGTTTTTT.